This TCR beta chain was captured by sequencing in a study of cytomegalovirus exposure and HLA in healthy donors. Study as a whole: Earlier sequencing of about 179 million T cells yielded roughly 120 million unique TCR beta sequences. Falling in the Caucasian-associated ancestry cluster were about four fifths of under 450 genotyped donors. General study findings and limits: Serostatus for CMV was the only available immune exposure information. The authors listed some 160 TCR beta chains as cytomegalovirus-associated.

With respect to this clone: Its antigen is not identified.

Primers included in the PCR were 60 Vbeta and 13 Jbeta primers. Profiling relied on immunoSEQ multiplex PCR, and the TCRdb table lists in-frame clones only, not all of them. The table shows some 99,000 clones, with 76% occurring only once. With 6 bases clipped from V and 2 bases from J, the junction kept 7 bases outside the gene matches. CDR1 is MNHEY and CDR2 is SVGAGI in the germline V gene. CDR3 length: 15 amino acids. Sequenced sample: PBMCs. The chain combines TRBV6-5 with TRBJ2-7; TRBD2 aligns across 10 bases. The sequence was obtained from a woman between 45 and 60 years old in good health and CMV-seropositive. The CDR3 nucleotides read TGTGCCAGCAGCCGGACTAGCGGCCCCACCTACGAGCAGTACTTC. Translated: CASSRTSGPTYEQYF.